This paragraph reports one TCR beta chain. Its cognate antigen is unknown. The CDR3 runs to 14 residues. With V trimmed by 3 bases and J by 2 bases, 1 base remained unmatched. Looked up from germline, CDR1 is LNHNV and CDR2 is YYDKDF (reference sequence). The data derive from a study of T cell responses to AZD1222 COVID-19 vaccine. Using immunoSEQ multiplex PCR, the repertoire was profiled, and TCRdb retains in-frame clones only, with some absent. The table shows 130,000 to 150,000 clones, with around 90% occurring only once. Findings of the study overall: Seropositive AZD1222 recipients at baseline numbered only 6 or 7. Spike-specific TCR breadth and depth grew following two AZD1222 doses. It should be noted that donors were predominantly white British and more often female, and clonal diversity was possibly underestimated.

The rearrangement links TRBV15 to TRBJ2-3, with 8 positions matching TRBD1. The input for sequencing was peripheral blood, taken on day 0 of AZD1222 vaccination. This sequence was found in an adult in good health. DNA of the CDR3: TGTGCCACCAGCAGGGACAGGGCCACAGATACGCAGTATTTT. Translated: CATSRDRATDTQYF. The variable domain in full, completed from reference TRBV15 and TRBJ2-3, reads DAMVIQNPRYQVTQFGKPVTLSCSQTLNHNVMYWYQQKSSQAPKLLFHYYDKDFNNEADTPDNFQSRRPNTSFCFLDIRSPGLGDTAMYLCATSRDRATDTQYFGPGTRLTVL.